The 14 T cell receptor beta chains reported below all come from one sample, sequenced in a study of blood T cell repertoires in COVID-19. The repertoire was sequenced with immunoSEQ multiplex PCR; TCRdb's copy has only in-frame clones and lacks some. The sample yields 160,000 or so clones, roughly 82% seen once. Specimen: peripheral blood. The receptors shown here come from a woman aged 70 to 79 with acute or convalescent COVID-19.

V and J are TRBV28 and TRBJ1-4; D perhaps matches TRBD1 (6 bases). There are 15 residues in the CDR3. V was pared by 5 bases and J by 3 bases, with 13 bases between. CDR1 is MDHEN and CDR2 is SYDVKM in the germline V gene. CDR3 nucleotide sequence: TGTGCCAGCAGTCCCCTGACAGGTCCTAATGAAAAACTGTTTTTT. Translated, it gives CASSPLTGPNEKLFF. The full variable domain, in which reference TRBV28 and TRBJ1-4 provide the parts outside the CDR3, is DVKVTQSSRYLVKRTGEKVFLECVQDMDHENMFWYRQDPGLGLRLIYFSYDVKMKEKGDIPEGYSVSREKKERFSLILESASTNQTSMYLCASSPLTGPNEKLFFGSGTQLSVL.

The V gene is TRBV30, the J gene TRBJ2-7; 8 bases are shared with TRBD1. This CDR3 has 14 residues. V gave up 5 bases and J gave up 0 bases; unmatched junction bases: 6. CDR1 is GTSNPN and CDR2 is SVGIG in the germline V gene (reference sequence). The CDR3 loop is CAWATGGSSYEQYF. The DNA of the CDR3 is TGTGCCTGGGCCACAGGGGGTTCCTCCTACGAGCAGTACTTC. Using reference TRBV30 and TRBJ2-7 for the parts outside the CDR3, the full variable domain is SQTIHQWPATLVQPVGSPLSLECTVEGTSNPNLYWYRQAAGRGLQLLFYSVGIGQISSEVPQNLSASRPQDRQFILSSKKLLLSDSGFYLCAWATGGSSYEQYFGPGTRLTVT.

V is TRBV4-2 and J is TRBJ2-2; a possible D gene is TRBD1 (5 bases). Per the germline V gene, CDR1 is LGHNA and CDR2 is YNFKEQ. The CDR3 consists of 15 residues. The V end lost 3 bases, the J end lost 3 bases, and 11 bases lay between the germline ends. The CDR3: CASSHGQGYTGELFF. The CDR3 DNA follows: TGTGCCAGCAGCCACGGCCAGGGATACACCGGGGAGCTGTTTTTT.

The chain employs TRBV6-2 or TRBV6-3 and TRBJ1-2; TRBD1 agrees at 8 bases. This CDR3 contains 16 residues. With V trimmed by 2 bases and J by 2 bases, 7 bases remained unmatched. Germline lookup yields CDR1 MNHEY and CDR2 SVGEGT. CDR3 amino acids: CASSYGRGRINYGYTF. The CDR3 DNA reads TGTGCCAGCAGTTACGGCAGGGGGCGGATCAACTATGGCTACACCTTC.

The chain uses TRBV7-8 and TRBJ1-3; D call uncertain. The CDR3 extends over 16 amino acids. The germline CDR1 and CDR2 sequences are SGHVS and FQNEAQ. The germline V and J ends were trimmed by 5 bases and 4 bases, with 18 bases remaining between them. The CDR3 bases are TGTGCCAGCAGCCCCGAGGTCGGCAGCCACGGAAACACCATATATTTT. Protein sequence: CASSPEVGSHGNTIYF.

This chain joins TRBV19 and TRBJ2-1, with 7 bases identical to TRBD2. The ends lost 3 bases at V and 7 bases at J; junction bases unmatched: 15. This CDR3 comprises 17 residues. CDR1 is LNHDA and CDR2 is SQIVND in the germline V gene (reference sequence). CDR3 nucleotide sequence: TGTGCCAGTAGTATGGGAGTGGGGCGGGAGTGGGGTAATGAGCAGTTCTTC. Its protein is CASSMGVGREWGNEQFF.

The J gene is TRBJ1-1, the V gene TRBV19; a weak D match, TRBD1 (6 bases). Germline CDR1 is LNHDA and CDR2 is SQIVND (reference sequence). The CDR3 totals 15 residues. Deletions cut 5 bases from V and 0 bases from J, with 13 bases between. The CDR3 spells CASSFRQVLNTEAFF. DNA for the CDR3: TGTGCCAGTAGTTTCCGACAGGTGTTGAACACTGAAGCTTTCTTT.

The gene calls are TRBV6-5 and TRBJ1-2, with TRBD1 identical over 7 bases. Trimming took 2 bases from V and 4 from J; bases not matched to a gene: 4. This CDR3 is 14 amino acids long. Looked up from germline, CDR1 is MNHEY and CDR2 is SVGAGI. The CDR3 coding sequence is TGTGCCAGCAGTTACGGGACAGCATTCTATGGCTACACCTTC. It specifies CASSYGTAFYGYTF.

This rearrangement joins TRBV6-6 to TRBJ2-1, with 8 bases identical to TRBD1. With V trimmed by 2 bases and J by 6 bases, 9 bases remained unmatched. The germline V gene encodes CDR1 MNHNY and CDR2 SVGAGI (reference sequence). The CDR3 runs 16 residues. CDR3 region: CASSYPTGTGLNEQFF. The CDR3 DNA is TGTGCCAGCAGTTACCCGACCGGGACAGGTCTCAATGAGCAGTTCTTC.

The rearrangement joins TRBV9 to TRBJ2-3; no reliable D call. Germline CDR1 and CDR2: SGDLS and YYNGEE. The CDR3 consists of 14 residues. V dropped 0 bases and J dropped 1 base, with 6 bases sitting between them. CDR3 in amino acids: CASSVGGRTDTQYF. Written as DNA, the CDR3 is TGTGCCAGCAGCGTAGGTGGCCGCACAGATACGCAGTATTTT.

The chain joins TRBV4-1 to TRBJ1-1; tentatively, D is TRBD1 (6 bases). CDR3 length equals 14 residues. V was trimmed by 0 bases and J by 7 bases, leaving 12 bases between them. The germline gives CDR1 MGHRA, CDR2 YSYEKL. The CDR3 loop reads CASSQEQGLSEAFF. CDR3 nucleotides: TGCGCCAGCAGCCAAGAACAGGGTCTGAGTGAAGCTTTCTTT.

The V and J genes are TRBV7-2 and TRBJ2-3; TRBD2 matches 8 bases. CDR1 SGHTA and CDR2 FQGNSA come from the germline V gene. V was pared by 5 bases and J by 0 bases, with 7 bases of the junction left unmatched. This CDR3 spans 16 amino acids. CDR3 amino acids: CASSKLAGSSTDTQYF. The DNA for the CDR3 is TGTGCCAGCAGCAAATTAGCGGGAAGCAGCACAGATACGCAGTATTTT.

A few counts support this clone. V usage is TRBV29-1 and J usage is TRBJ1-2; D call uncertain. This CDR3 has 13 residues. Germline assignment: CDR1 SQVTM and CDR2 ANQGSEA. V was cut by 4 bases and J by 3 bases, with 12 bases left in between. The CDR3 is CSVAEQIYYGYTF. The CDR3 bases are TGCAGCGTTGCAGAGCAGATCTACTATGGCTACACCTTC.

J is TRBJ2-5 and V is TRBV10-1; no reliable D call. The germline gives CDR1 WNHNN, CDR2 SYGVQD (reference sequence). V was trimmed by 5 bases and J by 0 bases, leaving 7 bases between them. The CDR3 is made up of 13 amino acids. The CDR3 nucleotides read TGCGCCAGCAGTCCCAGTCACCAAGAGACCCAGTACTTC. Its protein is CASSPSHQETQYF.